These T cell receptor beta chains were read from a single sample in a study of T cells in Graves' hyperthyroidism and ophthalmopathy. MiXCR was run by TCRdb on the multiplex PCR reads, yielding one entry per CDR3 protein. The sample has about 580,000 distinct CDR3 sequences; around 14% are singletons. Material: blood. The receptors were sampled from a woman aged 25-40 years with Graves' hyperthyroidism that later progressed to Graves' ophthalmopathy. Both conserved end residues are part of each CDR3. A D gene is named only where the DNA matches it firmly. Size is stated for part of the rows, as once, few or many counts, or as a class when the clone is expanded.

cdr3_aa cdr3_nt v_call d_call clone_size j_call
CASSLTAGAGGYTF TGTGCCAGCAGCTTAACAGCAGGGGCAGGGGGCTACACCTTC TRBV7-3 NA many TRBJ1-2
CASSTAKNTEAFF TGTGCCAGTAGTACCGCGAAGAACACTGAAGCTTTCTTT TRBV19 NA NA TRBJ1-1
CASSPFRGGANVLTF TGTGCCAGCTCACCGTTCAGGGGTGGGGCCAACGTCCTGACTTTC TRBV18 NA few TRBJ2-6
CSASEEWGTQYF TGCAGTGCTAGCGAGGAGTGGGGGACCCAGTACTTC TRBV20-1 NA few TRBJ2-5
CASSHYSGLTEYNEQFF TGCGCCAGCAGCCATTACTCAGGGTTAACTGAGTACAATGAGCAGTTCTTC TRBV4-1 NA many TRBJ2-1
CASSERGPYEQYF TGTGCCAGTAGTGAGAGGGGGCCTTACGAGCAGTACTTC TRBV19 TRBD1 NA TRBJ2-7
CAWSAAPGRDTQYF TGTGCCTGGAGTGCCGCACCTGGTAGAGATACGCAGTATTTT TRBV30 NA NA TRBJ2-3
CSVEGFSGADTEAFF TGCAGCGTTGAAGGTTTCAGTGGCGCTGACACTGAAGCTTTCTTT TRBV29-1 NA many TRBJ1-1
CASSLLSSYNSPLHF TGTGCCAGCAGTTTACTGAGCTCCTATAATTCACCCCTCCACTTT TRBV28 NA many TRBJ1-6
CASSPTWTGVSSRAWDEQFF TGTGCCAGCAGCCCGACCTGGACAGGCGTTAGCTCTCGAGCCTGGGATGAGCAGTTCTTC TRBV7-9 TRBD1 few TRBJ2-1
CASSIVAGEAYNEQFF TGTGCCAGTAGTATCGTAGCGGGAGAGGCCTACAATGAGCAGTTCTTC TRBV19 TRBD2 NA TRBJ2-1
CASRGADYEQYF TGTGCCAGCAGAGGGGCGGACTACGAGCAGTACTTC TRBV27 NA few TRBJ2-7
CSVVKGTGNTIYF TGCAGCGTTGTTAAGGGAACTGGAAACACCATATATTTT TRBV29-1 NA NA TRBJ1-3
CASTPAGVLGNEQFF TGTGCCAGTACCCCAGCGGGAGTATTGGGGAATGAGCAGTTCTTC TRBV19 TRBD2 NA TRBJ2-1
CASSLQTGTANYGYTF TGTGCCAGCAGCTTGCAAACCGGGACGGCAAACTATGGCTACACCTTC TRBV5-5 NA many TRBJ1-2
CASSQDTTGPGNGYTF TGTGCCAGCAGCCAAGATACGACAGGTCCGGGGAACGGCTACACCTTC TRBV3-1 NA many TRBJ1-2
CASSPGGTGGDQPQHF TGCGCCAGCAGCCCAGGGGGGACAGGGGGCGATCAGCCCCAGCATTTT TRBV5-1 TRBD1 many TRBJ1-5
CASSYSSRIEAFF TGTGCCAGCAGTTACTCGTCCAGGATTGAAGCTTTCTTT TRBV6-2/TRBV6-3 NA many TRBJ1-1
CASSHRQGTRELFF TGTGCCAGCAGCCACCGACAGGGGACTAGGGAGCTGTTTTTT TRBV3-1 NA many TRBJ2-2
CASSQALAGGPLGETQYF TGTGCCAGCAGCCAGGCACTAGCGGGAGGGCCGTTAGGAGAGACCCAGTACTTC TRBV3-1 TRBD2 few TRBJ2-5
CASSQEQIRETQYF TGTGCCAGCAGCCAAGAACAGATCCGGGAGACCCAGTACTTC TRBV3-1 NA many TRBJ2-5
CASSYTGSTEAFF TGCGCCAGCAGTTACACAGGGAGCACTGAAGCTTTCTTT TRBV10-2 NA many TRBJ1-1
CASSYSSRGETQYF TGTGCCAGCAGTTACTCTAGCAGGGGGGAGACCCAGTACTTC TRBV6-5 TRBD1 NA TRBJ2-5
CSARAEYRDFYEQYF TGCAGTGCTAGGGCCGAATACAGGGACTTCTACGAGCAGTACTTC TRBV20-1 NA many TRBJ2-7
CASSLDSGGRGYTF TGTGCCAGCAGCTTAGATTCAGGGGGCCGGGGCTACACCTTC TRBV5-4 TRBD1 few TRBJ1-2
CASRQGVFNEKLFF TGTGCCAGCAGGCAGGGGGTATTTAATGAAAAACTGTTTTTT TRBV3-1 TRBD1 NA TRBJ1-4
CASSPLPGGGEKLFF TGTGCCAGCAGTCCCCTTCCGGGTGGTGGTGAAAAACTGTTTTTT TRBV12-3/TRBV12-4 NA many TRBJ1-4
CASSLEAANTQYF TGTGCCAGCAGCTTAGAGGCGGCAAATACGCAGTATTTT TRBV13 NA NA TRBJ2-3
CASIRQYDNYGYTF TGTGCCAGCATCCGACAGTACGACAACTATGGCTACACCTTC TRBV2 NA many TRBJ1-2
CASSPSTKETEAFF TGTGCCAGCTCACCCAGCACGAAGGAAACTGAAGCTTTCTTT TRBV18 NA NA TRBJ1-1
CASSLGSGLAVYEQYF TGTGCCAGCAGCTTAGGGTCGGGACTAGCGGTCTACGAGCAGTACTTC TRBV7-2 TRBD2 many TRBJ2-7
CATASGRGEQYF TGTGCCACCGCTAGCGGGAGAGGCGAGCAGTACTTC TRBV15 TRBD2 many TRBJ2-7
CASSLDPGAGRYGYTF TGTGCCAGCAGCTTAGACCCAGGGGCCGGGCGGTATGGCTACACCTTC TRBV7-9 NA many TRBJ1-2
CASSSMTSGFYEQYF TGTGCCAGCAGCTCGATGACTAGCGGATTCTACGAGCAGTACTTC TRBV11-3 TRBD2 many TRBJ2-7
CASSLALIGYTF TGTGCCAGCAGTTTAGCGCTAATTGGCTACACCTTC TRBV12-3/TRBV12-4 NA many TRBJ1-2
CASTTSVFPYEQYF TGTGCCAGTACTACAAGTGTTTTCCCCTACGAGCAGTACTTC TRBV19 NA many TRBJ2-7
CASSTRTGGNEQFF TGTGCCAGCAGCACAAGGACAGGGGGCAATGAGCAGTTCTTC TRBV3-1 TRBD1 few TRBJ2-1
CASTLQGRKTQYF TGTGCCAGCACCTTACAGGGTCGAAAGACCCAGTACTTC TRBV12-3/TRBV12-4 NA NA TRBJ2-5
CASSGSGTSGSVAYEQYF TGTGCCAGCAGTGGGTCCGGGACTAGCGGGAGTGTTGCCTACGAGCAGTACTTC TRBV6-2/TRBV6-3 TRBD2 NA TRBJ2-7
CASSLGAPGYEQYF TGTGCCAGCAGCTTAGGGGCCCCCGGCTACGAGCAGTACTTC TRBV7-9 NA many TRBJ2-7
CATKGQGNTGELFF TGTGCCACCAAGGGACAGGGGAACACCGGGGAGCTGTTTTTT TRBV24-1 TRBD1 many TRBJ2-2
CASSPAQQGSKYF TGTGCCAGCAGCCCAGCCCAACAGGGGTCCAAGTACTTC TRBV12-3/TRBV12-4 TRBD1 many TRBJ2-4
CASSLDPSYEQFF TGTGCCAGCAGCTTAGATCCCAGTTATGAGCAGTTCTTC TRBV11-2 NA few TRBJ2-1
CASMLGSGTAYYNEQFF TGTGCCAGCATGCTTGGTTCCGGGACAGCCTACTACAATGAGCAGTTCTTC TRBV7-6 TRBD1 many TRBJ2-1
CASSYSSLGAAEAYEQYF TGTGCCAGCAGTTACTCGTCTCTTGGGGCCGCAGAAGCCTACGAGCAGTACTTC TRBV6-5 NA many TRBJ2-7
CSARTGTGGKRAWYEQYF TGCAGTGCTAGGACCGGGACAGGGGGCAAGAGGGCGTGGTACGAGCAGTACTTC TRBV20-1 TRBD1 NA TRBJ2-7
CASSITGFHEQYF TGCGCCAGCAGCATAACCGGGTTCCACGAGCAGTACTTC TRBV5-1 NA NA TRBJ2-7
CASSPGGGSSYEQYF TGTGCCAGCAGCCCTGGCGGCGGGAGCTCCTACGAGCAGTACTTC TRBV5-8 TRBD2 many TRBJ2-7